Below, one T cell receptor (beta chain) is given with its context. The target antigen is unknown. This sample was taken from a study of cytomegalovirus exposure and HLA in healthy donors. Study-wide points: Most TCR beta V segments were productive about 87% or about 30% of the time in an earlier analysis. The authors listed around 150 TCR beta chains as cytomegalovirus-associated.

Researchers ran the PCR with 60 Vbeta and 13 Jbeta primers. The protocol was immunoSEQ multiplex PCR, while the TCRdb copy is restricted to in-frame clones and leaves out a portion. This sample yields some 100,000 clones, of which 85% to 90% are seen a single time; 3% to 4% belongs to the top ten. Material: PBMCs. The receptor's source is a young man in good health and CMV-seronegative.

CDR3 protein: CAWSMGGNTDTQYF. The CDR3 bases are TGTGCCTGGAGTATGGGCGGGAACACAGATACGCAGTATTTT. The V and J genes are TRBV30 and TRBJ2-3; a possible D gene is TRBD2 (6 bases). Trimming took off 2 bases at V and 2 bases at J, with 11 bases between the two ends. CDR1 is GTSNPN, CDR2 SVGIG, per germline (reference sequence). This CDR3 is built from 14 residues.